This note documents a single T cell receptor (beta chain) sequence. Its antigen is currently not known. An end of the junction differs from the germline gene, which may be a read error. The sample carries other DNA sequences with the same CDR3. This sample is drawn from a study of graft-versus-host responses after intestinal transplantation (dated by TCRdb to about 2021). In the study overall: The transplants that recipients received were multivisceral, liver-intestinal, or isolated intestinal. After intestinal transplantation, graft-versus-host and host-versus-graft alloreactive T cell clones in the graft, circulation and bone marrow were tracked using bulk TCR-beta CDR3 sequencing. Instead of going to the commercial service, samples from a few later patients were sequenced in-house on an Illumina MiSeq and processed with MiXCR. Every recipient was given anti-thymocyte globulin induction, then maintenance tacrolimus and steroids for 2 to 4 years. A peak of at least 4% donor T cells among recipient peripheral blood mononuclear cells was the definition used for donor T cell macrochimerism. The cohort enrolled 24 intestinal transplant recipients including one retransplant, and a few patients lacking pretransplant specimens were excluded. Alloreactive clones were identified by sequencing pre-transplant mixed lymphocyte reaction products and comparing these products with unstimulated pre-transplant donor and recipient T cells.

Libraries were built with the immunoSEQ multiplex PCR assay. For most patients, high-throughput TCR-beta CDR3 sequencing of genomic DNA was performed by Adaptive Biotechnologies. The authors' pipeline ran thus. Adaptive's ImmunoSEQ software was the source of the TCR sequencing data for 18 patients, while a few other patients were processed with MiXCR and VDJtools. CDR3 nucleotide sequences shared between donor and recipient were removed because their origin could not be assigned. To be classed as alloreactive, a clone needed at least 2-fold expansion over unstimulated cells and a minimum CFSE-low frequency of 0.002% (template counts) or 0.001% (read counts). Clones were considered mappable if detected in sequenced pre-transplant spleen, lymph node, or MLR CFSE-low populations of the donor or recipient. The cumulative frequency of alloreactive clones was calculated as a percentage of all sequences, weighted by copy number. The source is immuneACCESS, and TCRdb retained only in-frame sequences with V and J called. Part of the clones is not carried over; for the studies checked, unresolved V genes explain less than half of this, and the remainder is unexplained. V and J calls and clone size are copied from that table; D and trimming were computed from the DNA. The sample data list around 96,000 clones, and 75% to 95% of these were observed just once. The ten biggest clones cover 15% to 20% of the sample.

Overall study outcomes, separate from this receptor: Peak levels of circulating GvH clones were associated with declines in HvG clones early after transplant. In patients with donor T cell macrochimerism, the allografts had high GvH to HvG T cell clonal ratios. GvH clones turned up in recipient bone marrow, with some appearing earlier in ileal mucosa or blood, a pattern consistent with an intestinal mucosal origin. The relatively low number and heterogeneity of intestinal transplant patients limited the conclusions.

Blood samples were collected up to 4 times in the first month after transplant and then at least monthly when available. The source of this sequence is a human patient who received an intestinal transplant, so some T cells may come from the graft donor. The sequencing used PBMCs, collected 450 to 460 days after intestinal transplant.

At the DNA level, the sequence is TGTGCCAGCAGCCTATCGGGACAGGGGAGTCCGGGGGGGCTGTTTTTT. Translated, this gives CASSLSGQGSPGGLFF. This chain joins TRBV4-2 to TRBJ2-2, with 10 middle bases fitting TRBD1. CDR3 length: 16 amino acids, cysteine to phenylalanine. Here the CDR3 DNA is all that survives: 48 bases in frame from base 1. CDR1 and CDR2, looked up from the germline V gene, are LGHNA and YNFKEQ.